These T cell receptor beta chains were read from a single sample in a study of cytomegalovirus exposure and HLA in healthy donors. The assay was immunoSEQ multiplex PCR, and TCRdb's table has in-frame clones only and misses some. The sample records about 220,000 clones, about 81% being singletons. The specimen was PBMCs. The source is a man in his forties or fifties in good health and CMV-seropositive. The CDR3 runs from the conserved cysteine through the conserved F or W. A D gene is named only where the DNA matches it firmly. Size tells how often a clone was seen (once, few, many) or the class of an expanded clone, and some rows leave it out.

V: TRBV28
size: NA
D: TRBD2
J: TRBJ2-6
CDR3: CASTTWKREGANVLTF
DNA: TGTGCCAGCACAACATGGAAGCGGGAGGGGGCCAACGTCCTGACTTTC

V: TRBV6-7
size: NA
D: TRBD1
J: TRBJ2-1
CDR3: CASSSEGTGVINEQFF
DNA: TGTGCCAGCAGTTCAGAGGGGACAGGGGTCATCAATGAGCAGTTCTTC

V: TRBV4-1
size: NA
D: NA
J: TRBJ1-5
CDR3: CASSSRDNKGQPQHF
DNA: TGCGCCAGCAGCTCCCGGGACAATAAAGGTCAGCCCCAGCATTTT

V: TRBV28
size: NA
D: TRBD1
J: TRBJ2-4
CDR3: CAISQTGLAKNIQYF
DNA: TGTGCCATCTCACAGACAGGGCTAGCCAAAAACATTCAGTACTTC

V: TRBV10-3
size: NA
D: NA
J: TRBJ1-1
CDR3: CAIQNQNTEAFF
DNA: TGTGCCATCCAGAATCAGAACACTGAAGCTTTCTTT

V: TRBV4-2
size: NA
D: NA
J: TRBJ2-5
CDR3: CASSQAATRQETQYF
DNA: TGTGCCAGCAGCCAAGCAGCGACCCGCCAAGAGACCCAGTACTTC

V: TRBV29-1
size: NA
D: TRBD2
J: TRBJ2-3
CDR3: CSVEGLGTGTDTQYF
DNA: TGCAGCGTTGAGGGACTAGGTACAGGTACAGATACGCAGTATTTT

V: TRBV11-2
size: once
D: NA
J: TRBJ2-7
CDR3: CASSLGGGKTYEQYF
DNA: TGTGCCAGCAGCTTAGGGGGGGGCAAGACCTACGAGCAGTACTTC

V: TRBV7-6
size: once
D: TRBD1
J: TRBJ2-5
CDR3: CASSRGTGAQETQYF
DNA: TGTGCCAGCAGCCGGGGGACAGGGGCCCAAGAGACCCAGTACTTC

V: TRBV5-6
size: NA
D: TRBD2
J: TRBJ2-1
CDR3: CASSFYTGLHNEQFF
DNA: TGTGCCAGCAGCTTCTACACGGGACTACACAATGAGCAGTTCTTC

V: TRBV7-9
size: few
D: NA
J: TRBJ1-6
CDR3: CASSREPGTYNSPLHF
DNA: TGTGCCAGCAGCCGGGAGCCAGGGACCTATAATTCACCCCTCCACTTT

V: TRBV9
size: once
D: TRBD1
J: TRBJ2-1
CDR3: CASSSRGTGNNEQFF
DNA: TGTGCCAGCAGCTCGAGGGGGACAGGGAACAATGAGCAGTTCTTC

V: TRBV30
size: few
D: NA
J: TRBJ1-1
CDR3: CAWSLQESTEAFF
DNA: TGTGCCTGGAGCCTACAGGAAAGCACTGAAGCTTTCTTT

V: TRBV11-2
size: NA
D: NA
J: TRBJ2-7
CDR3: CASSQWAHLEQYF
DNA: TGTGCCAGCAGCCAGTGGGCGCACTTGGAGCAGTACTTC

V: TRBV6-1
size: NA
D: TRBD1
J: TRBJ1-2
CDR3: CASSEAGQGNYGYTF
DNA: TGTGCCAGCAGTGAAGCCGGACAGGGTAACTATGGCTACACCTTC

V: TRBV19
size: NA
D: TRBD2
J: TRBJ2-5
CDR3: CASTPSGRARETQYF
DNA: TGTGCCAGTACTCCTAGCGGGAGGGCCCGAGAGACCCAGTACTTC

V: TRBV27
size: NA
D: TRBD1
J: TRBJ2-7
CDR3: CASSFQGAGEQYF
DNA: TGTGCCAGCAGTTTCCAGGGGGCTGGCGAGCAGTACTTC

V: TRBV9
size: NA
D: NA
J: TRBJ2-2
CDR3: CASSPHPRGSTGELFF
DNA: TGTGCCAGCAGCCCCCACCCCAGGGGAAGCACCGGGGAGCTGTTTTTT

V: TRBV19
size: NA
D: TRBD1
J: TRBJ1-2
CDR3: CASSPLPGQGANGYTF
DNA: TGTGCCAGTAGTCCCCTGCCGGGACAGGGGGCTAATGGCTACACCTTC

V: TRBV5-1
size: NA
D: NA
J: TRBJ2-1
CDR3: CASSLELYHEQFF
DNA: TGCGCCAGCAGCTTGGAACTATACCATGAGCAGTTCTTC

V: TRBV18
size: NA
D: TRBD1
J: TRBJ1-3
CDR3: CASTSERGRNTIYF
DNA: TGTGCCAGCACCTCGGAGAGGGGGCGGAACACCATATATTTT

V: TRBV5-1
size: NA
D: NA
J: TRBJ1-5
CDR3: CASSPDSDHQPQHF
DNA: TGCGCCAGCAGCCCGGACAGCGACCATCAGCCCCAGCATTTT

V: TRBV18
size: once
D: NA
J: TRBJ2-5
CDR3: CASSRPVTDQETQYF
DNA: TGTGCCAGCTCACGACCTGTAACGGACCAAGAGACCCAGTACTTC

V: TRBV6-5
size: NA
D: TRBD2
J: TRBJ2-1
CDR3: CASSSGLAGGDNEQFF
DNA: TGTGCCAGCAGTTCGGGACTAGCGGGAGGGGACAATGAGCAGTTCTTC

V: TRBV7-9
size: NA
D: NA
J: TRBJ1-2
CDR3: CAIHPLANYGYTF
DNA: TGTGCCATCCACCCGTTAGCTAACTATGGCTACACCTTC

V: TRBV28
size: NA
D: TRBD1
J: TRBJ1-2
CDR3: CASSLGTANYGYTF
DNA: TGTGCCAGCAGTTTAGGGACAGCAAACTATGGCTACACCTTC

V: TRBV19
size: NA
D: NA
J: TRBJ2-2
CDR3: CASSSYRGTGELFF
DNA: TGTGCCAGTAGTTCCTATAGAGGCACCGGGGAGCTGTTTTTT

V: TRBV25-1
size: NA
D: TRBD2
J: TRBJ2-3
CDR3: CASRGLGTDTQYF
DNA: TGTGCCAGCAGGGGACTAGGCACAGATACGCAGTATTTT

V: TRBV6-1
size: once
D: TRBD1
J: TRBJ1-1
CDR3: CASRHTRQGDTEAFF
DNA: TGTGCCAGCAGACATACTCGACAGGGTGACACTGAAGCTTTCTTT

V: TRBV7-2
size: NA
D: TRBD1
J: TRBJ2-5
CDR3: CASSLGWTGGGQETQYF
DNA: TGTGCCAGCAGCTTAGGCTGGACAGGGGGCGGTCAAGAGACCCAGTACTTC

V: TRBV7-8
size: NA
D: TRBD2
J: TRBJ2-3
CDR3: CASRRLASTDTQYF
DNA: TGTGCCAGCAGACGACTAGCGAGCACAGATACGCAGTATTTT

V: TRBV7-7
size: NA
D: NA
J: TRBJ2-2
CDR3: CASSLDVALAGVITGELFF
DNA: TGTGCTAGCAGCCTTGACGTAGCGTTGGCAGGGGTTATCACCGGGGAGCTGTTTTTT

V: TRBV29-1
size: NA
D: NA
J: TRBJ2-1
CDR3: CSVDTSTDEQFF
DNA: TGCAGCGTTGACACTAGTACGGATGAGCAGTTCTTC

V: TRBV30
size: NA
D: NA
J: TRBJ2-1
CDR3: CAWSVGGTKPNEQFF
DNA: TGTGCCTGGAGTGTAGGGGGGACTAAGCCCAATGAGCAGTTCTTC

V: TRBV29-1
size: NA
D: NA
J: TRBJ2-3
CDR3: CSVEGRLLTSDTQYF
DNA: TGCAGCGTTGAGGGGCGACTCTTGACCTCCGATACGCAGTATTTT

V: TRBV28
size: few
D: NA
J: TRBJ1-1
CDR3: CASSLRPGVNTEAFF
DNA: TGTGCCAGCAGTTTGCGCCCGGGAGTGAACACTGAAGCTTTCTTT

V: TRBV19
size: NA
D: NA
J: TRBJ1-1
CDR3: CASRNLLREGGMNTEAFF
DNA: TGTGCCAGTAGAAACCTTCTCCGGGAGGGCGGGATGAACACTGAAGCTTTCTTT

V: TRBV5-6
size: few
D: NA
J: TRBJ2-3
CDR3: CASSPTGRLSDTQYF
DNA: TGTGCCAGCAGCCCAACAGGGCGGTTGTCGGATACGCAGTATTTT

V: TRBV21-1
size: NA
D: NA
J: TRBJ1-5
CDR3: CASSKAMATGGQPQHF
DNA: TGTGCCAGCAGCAAAGCGATGGCGACAGGGGGTCAGCCCCAGCATTTT

V: TRBV5-4
size: once
D: TRBD2
J: TRBJ2-3
CDR3: CASSPPSRTSGNTDTQYF
DNA: TGTGCCAGCAGCCCCCCGTCTCGGACTAGCGGTAACACAGATACGCAGTATTTT

V: TRBV5-1
size: NA
D: NA
J: TRBJ1-2
CDR3: CASSLDAGYGYTF
DNA: TGCGCCAGCAGCTTGGATGCCGGGTATGGCTACACCTTC

V: TRBV7-3
size: NA
D: TRBD2
J: TRBJ2-1
CDR3: CASSPVASGTSYNEQFF
DNA: TGTGCCAGCAGCCCAGTGGCTAGCGGGACTAGTTACAATGAGCAGTTCTTC

V: TRBV19
size: NA
D: TRBD2
J: TRBJ2-7
CDR3: CASSNSGSSYEQYF
DNA: TGTGCCAGTAGTAATAGCGGGAGCTCCTACGAGCAGTACTTC

V: TRBV7-9
size: few
D: TRBD1
J: TRBJ1-4
CDR3: CASSPRGQTNEKLFF
DNA: TGTGCCAGCAGCCCGAGGGGACAGACTAATGAAAAACTGTTTTTT